This T cell receptor (beta chain) was documented in a study of shared clonotypes between healthy human individuals. Study results and limitations: What limited the represented genetic and exposure-history diversity was the small number of donors.

The CDR3 spans 16 residues. J was trimmed by 7 bases and V by 4 bases; bases with no gene match: 11. Germline values: CDR1 SGDLS, CDR2 YYNGEE. CD45RO-negative cells were positively selected for CCR7, leaving out terminally differentiated effector memory CD45RA+ cells. Comment on this clone: Antigen: not known.

Some 28,000 T cell genomes (approximately 0.2 ug DNA) went into each sorted-subset replicate. Libraries were prepared by immunoSEQ multiplex PCR; TCRdb keeps only in-frame clonotypes and omits some of them. This repertoire shows millions of clones, about 94% found once; its top ten account for about 1.1%. The receptor comes from a man aged 18-30 years in good health. The sequencing sample was made of naive CD8+ T cells sorted from blood. The J gene is TRBJ2-2, the V gene TRBV9; 9 bases fit TRBD1. CDR3 region: CASSHGGQGLIGELFF. As DNA, the CDR3 is TGTGCCAGCAGCCATGGGGGACAGGGTTTAATCGGGGAGCTGTTTTTT.